The entry below gives a single T cell receptor (beta chain) sequence along with its context. Assay: immunoSEQ multiplex PCR; the TCRdb copy retains only in-frame clones and omits some. The sample consists of 200,000 or so clones, roughly 93% of them appearing once. CDR3 length: 13 residues. V was trimmed by 8 bases and J by 8 bases, leaving 18 bases between them. This sample was included in a study of T cell responses to AZD1222 COVID-19 vaccine. The sample in question was peripheral blood, obtained on day 0 of AZD1222 vaccination. The receptor comes from an adult in good health. This sequence joins TRBV12-3 or TRBV12-4 and TRBJ1-2; tentatively, D is TRBD1 (6 bases). The CDR3 protein is CASRSDSSWGYTF. In DNA form, the CDR3 reads TGTGCCAGCCGGTCGGACAGCTCTTGGGGCTACACCTTC.